The 31 T cell receptor beta chains given below trace back to one sample, sequenced in a study of T cell repertoires in cytomegalovirus infection. These receptors lack a known antigen. TCRdb fed the reads into MiXCR, producing one record per CDR3 protein. The sample lists 640,000 or so distinct CDR3 sequences, about 30% occurring once. The sequencing here drew on cultured PBMCs, taken from culture after CMV antigen stimulation. The receptors were sampled from a human donor in good health (CMV status not recorded). Some clones in this sample may be carry-over from other donors' samples.

This clonotype was observed a few times. The rearrangement uses TRBV27 and TRBJ2-5; the match to TRBD2 covers 9 bases. The trim removed 5 bases at V and 4 bases at J, leaving 14 bases unmatched. The CDR3 is 17 amino acids. The V gene's germline CDR1 is MNHEY and CDR2 SMNVEV (reference sequence). The CDR3 DNA reads TGTGCCAGCAGTACGGGACTAGCTGCCGCAAAACTAGAGACCCAGTACTTC. This encodes CASSTGLAAAKLETQYF.

The chain is built from TRBV7-2 and TRBJ2-5; D gene unclear. The CDR3 has 13 amino acids. V was shortened by 1 base and J by 6 bases, with 9 bases between the two germline ends. Germline V gene lookup returns CDR1 SGHTA and CDR2 FQGNSA. The chain's CDR3 is CASSLGWGKTQYF. CDR3 coding DNA: TGTGCCAGCAGCTTAGGATGGGGAAAGACCCAGTACTTC.

The J gene is TRBJ2-1, the V gene TRBV7-4; TRBD2 matches 14 bases. Germline V gene lookup returns CDR1 SGHVT and CDR2 SQSDAQ. V was pared by 5 bases and J by 8 bases, with 11 bases of the junction left unmatched. The CDR3 sequence is 17 residues long. CDR3 nucleotides: TGTGCCAGCAGCCCGAGACTAGCGGGAGGGCCCATACATGAGCAGTTCTTC. Protein product: CASSPRLAGGPIHEQFF.

J is TRBJ2-1 and V is TRBV20-1; TRBD2 matches at 9 bases. CDR3 length: 14 amino acids. V shed 2 bases, J shed 8 bases, and the junction held 7 bases outside the gene matches. The germline V gene encodes CDR1 DFQATT and CDR2 SNEGSKA (reference sequence). CDR3 coding DNA: TGCAGTGCTAGAAAGGCTAGCGGGATCGATGAGCAGTTCTTC. Its protein product is CSARKASGIDEQFF.

The V and J genes are TRBV27 and TRBJ2-5; D is unclear. The V end lost 3 bases, the J end lost 2 bases, and 7 bases lay between the germline ends. The CDR3 is 13 residues long. Germline CDR1 MNHEY, CDR2 SMNVEV (reference sequence). The CDR3 spells CASSFYGQETQYF. CDR3 nucleotides: TGTGCCAGCAGTTTTTACGGACAAGAGACCCAGTACTTC.

The chain joins TRBV7-8 to TRBJ1-5; D is undetermined. This CDR3 comprises 16 residues. Trimming cost V 7 bases and J 1 base, with 17 bases left between them. Germline V gene sequence: CDR1 SGHVS, CDR2 FQNEAQ. Here the CDR3 reads CASTRSRDPSNQPQHF. Written as DNA, the CDR3 is TGTGCCAGCACCCGAAGCCGGGATCCGAGCAATCAGCCCCAGCATTTT.

This clonotype has more than one count but fewer than ten. The chain joins TRBV20-1 to TRBJ1-2, with TRBD1 identical over 7 bases. Germline assignment: CDR1 DFQATT and CDR2 SNEGSKA (reference sequence). There are 12 residues in the CDR3. With V trimmed by 3 bases and J by 4 bases, 2 bases remained unmatched. The DNA of the CDR3 is TGCAGTGCTAGCGGGACAGCCTATGGCTACACCTTC. It yields the protein CSASGTAYGYTF.

This sequence joins TRBV19 and TRBJ1-1, with TRBD1 identical over 9 bases. The germline CDR1 and CDR2 sequences are LNHDA and SQIVND (reference sequence). This CDR3 spans 14 amino acids. V shed 5 bases, J shed 4 bases, and the junction held 5 bases outside the gene matches. As DNA, the CDR3 is TGTGCCAGTAGTCGGGACAGGGAGGGCACTGAAGCTTTCTTT. Its translation: CASSRDREGTEAFF. Combining the CDR3 with reference TRBV19 and TRBJ1-1 gives the whole variable domain DGGITQSPKYLFRKEGQNVTLSCEQNLNHDAMYWYRQDPGQGLRLIYYSQIVNDFQKGDIAEGYSVSREKKESFPLTVTSAQKNPTAFYLCASSRDREGTEAFFGQGTRLTVV.

The rearrangement links TRBV7-6 to TRBJ1-5; the match to TRBD1 covers 7 bases. In germline, CDR1 is SGHVS, CDR2 FNYEAQ. The CDR3 consists of 16 residues. Unmatched junction bases numbered 11, after V lost 2 bases and J lost 7 bases. The CDR3 loop reads CASSLQSGGWNQPQHF. The CDR3 DNA reads as TGTGCCAGCAGCTTACAATCAGGGGGATGGAACCAGCCCCAGCATTTT.

This clonotype was counted a few times. V usage is TRBV7-2 and J usage is TRBJ2-4; possible D gene TRBD2, 5 bases. The CDR3 is made up of 14 amino acids. Deletions cut 0 bases from V and 6 bases from J, with 9 bases between. The germline CDR1 and CDR2 sequences are SGHTA and FQGNSA. The CDR3 loop is CASSLAISGNIQYF. In DNA form, the CDR3 reads TGTGCCAGCAGCTTAGCGATAAGCGGAAACATTCAGTACTTC.

The sample holds a few counts of this clonotype. The CDR3 DNA reads TGTGCCAGCAGCTTAGCGCCCAGGTACGAGCAGTACTTC. Translation: CASSLAPRYEQYF. The gene calls are TRBV7-2 and TRBJ2-7, with no clear D. Germline V gives CDR1 SGHTA, CDR2 FQGNSA. V was cut by 0 bases and J by 4 bases, with 7 bases left in between. The CDR3 spans 13 residues.

This clonotype was counted ten times or more. This chain links TRBV7-8 with TRBJ1-1; 10 nucleotides line up with TRBD1. The CDR3 has 18 residues. The trim removed 5 bases at V and 1 base at J, leaving 13 bases unmatched. Germline lookup yields CDR1 SGHVS and CDR2 FQNEAQ. This CDR3 is CASSLAGTGAIWNTEAFF. CDR3 bases: TGTGCCAGCAGCCTCGCCGGGACAGGGGCGATTTGGAACACTGAAGCTTTCTTT.

This clonotype was seen a handful of times. This chain uses TRBV20-1 with TRBJ2-7; D is undetermined. This CDR3 has 14 residues. V gave up 3 bases and J gave up 3 bases, with 15 bases separating them. Germline V CDR1 and CDR2: DFQATT, SNEGSKA (reference sequence). This chain's CDR3 is CSASISREIYEQYF. The CDR3, as DNA: TGCAGTGCTAGTATTTCTAGGGAAATCTACGAGCAGTACTTC.

As DNA, the CDR3 is TGCGCCAGCAGGGACAGGGTGTCCGATTATGGCTACACCTTC. It codes for CASRDRVSDYGYTF. The chain uses TRBV10-2 and TRBJ1-2; 8 bases are shared with TRBD1. The CDR3 totals 14 residues. CDR1 WSHSY and CDR2 SAAADI come from the germline V gene. The V gene end was trimmed by 6 bases and the J gene end by 5 bases; junction bases not matched to a gene: 8.

Only one count was recorded for this clonotype. Here the CDR3 DNA reads TGTGCCAGCAGTTATGGGGGGCCCTGGGAGACCCAGTACTTC. Amino acids: CASSYGGPWETQYF. The rearrangement uses TRBV6-1 and TRBJ2-5, with D possibly called TRBD1 or TRBD2 (6 bases each). Germline-derived CDR1 and CDR2 are MNHNS and SASEGT. The V and J ends lost 5 bases and 5 bases respectively, with 15 bases between them. The CDR3 sequence is 14 residues long.

This sequence joins TRBV28 and TRBJ2-5; 10 positions match TRBD1. CDR1 and CDR2 (germline): MDHEN, SYDVKM. After removal of 4 bases from V and 5 bases from J, the junction contained 7 bases not matched to a gene. This CDR3 spans 15 amino acids. This CDR3 reads CASSSYGTGDETQYF. In DNA, the CDR3 is TGTGCCAGCAGTTCCTACGGGACAGGGGATGAGACCCAGTACTTC.

This clonotype was picked up a small number of times. V gene TRBV5-1 combines with J gene TRBJ2-7; 7 positions match TRBD1. This CDR3 is 13 amino acids long. The germline CDR1 and CDR2 sequences are SGHRS and YFSETQ. V gave up 3 bases and J gave up 5 bases; unmatched junction bases: 5. The CDR3, as DNA: TGCGCCAGCAGCTCACAGGGGATCGACGAGCAGTACTTC. It is translated as CASSSQGIDEQYF. Complete variable domain (other parts from reference TRBV5-1 and TRBJ2-7): KAGVTQTPRYLIKTRGQQVTLSCSPISGHRSVSWYQQTPGQGLQFLFEYFSETQRNKGNFPGRFSGRQFSNSRSEMNVSTLELGDSALYLCASSSQGIDEQYFGPGTRLTVT.

This clonotype has just a few counts. This sequence joins TRBV20-1 and TRBJ2-7, with 12 bases identical to TRBD2. This CDR3 comprises 13 residues. V lost 2 bases, J lost 4 bases, and 0 bases stayed unmatched. Germline V lookup: CDR1 DFQATT, CDR2 SNEGSKA (reference sequence). Here the CDR3 DNA reads TGCAGTGCTAGAACTAGCGGGGGGTACGAGCAGTACTTC. The encoded protein is CSARTSGGYEQYF.

This chain links TRBV10-3 with TRBJ2-7; D is perhaps TRBD1 or TRBD2 (6 bases each). This CDR3 contains 15 residues. Trimming took off 1 base at V and 4 bases at J, with 14 bases between the two ends. Germline V gene data show CDR1 as ENHRY and CDR2 as SYGVKD. The CDR3, as DNA: TGTGCCATCAGTGAGTTTCACGGGGGCTCGTACGAGCAGTACTTC. Encoded protein: CAISEFHGGSYEQYF.

The rearrangement joins TRBV2 to TRBJ2-6; tentatively, D is TRBD1 (5 bases). Trimming removed 11 bases at V and 0 bases at J, with 11 bases between. The CDR3 totals 14 residues. Germline assignment: CDR1 SNHLY and CDR2 FYNNEI. The CDR3 loop reads CAVPTGSGANVLTF. The DNA for the CDR3 is TGTGCCGTCCCAACAGGCTCTGGGGCCAACGTCCTGACTTTC.

This clonotype was picked up a small number of times. Written as DNA, the CDR3 is TGTGCCAGCAGTTACGGGTCTGGGGCCCAGCATTTT. Protein product: CASSYGSGAQHF. The chain links TRBV6-2 or TRBV6-3 to TRBJ1-5; D is uncertain. V was clipped by 2 bases and J by 11 bases, with 10 bases between them. The CDR3 contains 12 residues. Looked up from germline, CDR1 is MNHEY and CDR2 is SVGEGT.

The V call is TRBV19, the J call TRBJ2-7; D is unclear. The germline V gene encodes CDR1 LNHDA and CDR2 SQIVND (reference sequence). Trimming removed 5 bases at V and 3 bases at J, with 11 bases between. CDR3 length equals 13 residues. CDR3 in DNA: TGTGCCAGTAGTGCCCGGAGACACTACGAGCAGTACTTC. It specifies CASSARRHYEQYF.

This clonotype was detected a few times. The rearrangement links TRBV11-2 to TRBJ2-7; 12 bases are a match to TRBD2. This CDR3 region has 19 residues. In germline, CDR1 is SGHAT, CDR2 FQNNGV. The junction had 17 bases not matched to a gene; V was cut back by 5 bases and J by 3 bases. In DNA form, the CDR3 reads TGTGCCAGCAGCCTACCCCGCCCTAGCGGGAGGGGTTCACGCTACGAGCAGTACTTC. This gives the protein CASSLPRPSGRGSRYEQYF.

Only a few counts were recorded for this clonotype. The chain couples TRBV4-1 to TRBJ2-2; D remains ambiguous. The germline V gene has CDR1 MGHRA and CDR2 YSYEKL. V was trimmed by 4 bases and J by 5 bases, leaving 11 bases between them. The CDR3 covers 14 residues. DNA of the CDR3: TGCGCCAGCAGCCCCTCTCATGGGACCGGGGAGCTGTTTTTT. Translated: CASSPSHGTGELFF.

The V call is TRBV4-2, the J call TRBJ2-7; D remains unclear. The germline gives CDR1 LGHNA, CDR2 YNFKEQ. CDR3 length equals 13 residues. Trimming shortened V by 0 bases and J by 2 bases, and 5 bases separated the two germline ends. The CDR3 bases are TGTGCCAGCAGCCAAGACGAAACCTACGAGCAGTACTTC. This codes for CASSQDETYEQYF.

This clonotype showed up just a few times. The chain couples TRBV5-1 to TRBJ1-3; tentatively, D is TRBD1 (5 bases). CDR3 length: 14 amino acids. CDR1 and CDR2 (germline): SGHRS, YFSETQ. Trimming cost V 0 bases and J 8 bases, with 12 bases left between them. The CDR3 is CASSLGQSLDTIYF. The CDR3, as DNA: TGCGCCAGCAGCTTGGGACAGAGTTTGGACACCATATATTTT.

The chain employs TRBV29-1 and TRBJ2-5; 7 bases agree with TRBD1. Unmatched junction bases numbered 5, after V lost 5 bases and J lost 2 bases. Germline V gives CDR1 SQVTM, CDR2 ANQGSEA. The CDR3 runs to 13 residues. This CDR3 reads CSVHGTDQETQYF. The CDR3 DNA follows: TGCAGCGTTCACGGGACAGATCAAGAGACCCAGTACTTC.

Only a few counts were recorded for this clonotype. The junction differs from germline at one of its ends, possibly a read error. V gene TRBV7-9 combines with J gene TRBJ1-2; TRBD1 matches 7 bases. The CDR3 contains 14 residues. Germline V gene sequence: CDR1 SEHNR, CDR2 FQNEAQ (reference sequence). CDR3 in DNA: TGTGCCAGCAGCTTTTGGGGACAGAGGAGGTTTGGGGCCTTC. The encoded protein is CASSFWGQRRFGAF.

The chain combines TRBV27 with TRBJ1-1; maybe TRBD1 (5 bases). In germline, CDR1 is MNHEY, CDR2 SMNVEV (reference sequence). This CDR3 contains 16 residues. Trimming shortened V by 7 bases and J by 3 bases, and 21 bases separated the two germline ends. CDR3 sequence reads: CASKNRPGTGDTEAFF. The DNA for the CDR3 is TGTGCCAGCAAGAACCGTCCCGGGACGGGCGACACTGAAGCTTTCTTT.

The chain joins TRBV7-2 to TRBJ2-1; no firm D call. Trimming took off 1 base at V and 4 bases at J, with 11 bases between the two ends. In germline, CDR1 is SGHTA, CDR2 FQGNSA. The CDR3 extends over 15 amino acids. The CDR3 region is CASSLEAVGYNEQFF. CDR3 coding DNA: TGTGCCAGCAGCTTAGAGGCAGTCGGATACAATGAGCAGTTCTTC.

This clonotype has a handful of counts. This CDR3 reads CASSPQTGWETQYF. The CDR3 DNA sequence: TGTGCCAGCAGCCCTCAGACTGGCTGGGAGACCCAGTACTTC. The chain links TRBV7-9 to TRBJ2-5; D call uncertain. V shed 5 bases and J shed 5 bases, with 15 bases lying between them. The germline V gene encodes CDR1 SEHNR and CDR2 FQNEAQ (reference sequence). CDR3 size: 14 residues.